This entry lists 18 T cell receptor beta chains sequenced from one sample in a study of read filtering for tumor transcriptome and immune sequencing. From around 0.4 ug of RNA, a library with molecular barcoded alpha/delta and beta/gamma adaptors was made. TCRdb redid the calling of the reads with MiXCR, one entry per CDR3 protein. The sample includes over 25,000 distinct CDR3 sequences, approximately 14% of them seen just once. The sample comprised a population of CD138-negative cells sorted from bone marrow. These receptors all stem from a donor over 35 with multiple myeloma.

The CDR3: CASSLDPRQGVRKLFF. In nucleotides, the CDR3 is TGTGCCAGCAGCCTCGATCCGAGACAGGGTGTTCGAAAACTGTTTTTT. The chain has TRBV3-1 and TRBJ1-4; 7 bases fit TRBD1. The CDR3 has 16 amino acids. Germline assignment: CDR1 LGHDT and CDR2 YNNKEL (reference sequence). Trimming took 4 bases from V and 10 from J; bases not matched to a gene: 15.

This clonotype was counted at least ten times. The chain's CDR3 is CSVEYPGTGEQYF. The CDR3 DNA is TGCAGCGTTGAATATCCTGGGACCGGGGAGCAGTACTTC. The gene calls are TRBV29-1 and TRBJ2-7, with D tentatively TRBD1 or TRBD2 (5 bases each). The length of the CDR3 is 13 residues. Deletions cut 2 bases from V and 7 bases from J, with 15 bases between. CDR1 SQVTM and CDR2 ANQGSEA come from the germline V gene.

At least ten counts were recorded for this clonotype. The chain is built from TRBV29-1 and TRBJ2-1, with D possibly matching TRBD2 (6 bases). The CDR3 is 17 residues long. V was pared by 4 bases and J by 0 bases, with 19 bases between. Germline V CDR1 and CDR2: SQVTM, ANQGSEA. CDR3 residues: CSVVPLRGTHSYNEQFF. CDR3 coding DNA: TGCAGCGTTGTCCCCCTTCGCGGGACTCACTCCTACAATGAGCAGTTCTTC.

V usage is TRBV23-1 and J usage is TRBJ2-4; tentative D call: TRBD1 (6 bases). TRBV23-1 is reported as an ORF; its role is uncertain. CDR3 length: 19 amino acids. Trimming took off 4 bases at V and 9 bases at J, with 31 bases between the two ends. CDR3 in amino acids: CASSLWTEGRPLAKSIQYF. The CDR3 DNA reads TGCGCCAGCAGTCTCTGGACAGAGGGTAGACCTCTAGCCAAGAGCATTCAGTACTTC.

This clonotype was seen repeatedly, ten times or more. The chain uses TRBV20-1 and TRBJ2-7; 10 bases match TRBD2. The germline V gene has CDR1 DFQATT and CDR2 SNEGSKA (reference sequence). V lost 3 bases to trimming and J lost 3 bases; unmatched junction nucleotides: 8. The CDR3 contains 15 residues. The DNA of the CDR3 is TGCAGTGCTAGTGGCTCCAGCGGGAGGGACTACGAGCAGTACTTC. This codes for CSASGSSGRDYEQYF.

With respect to this clonotype: A read error is the likely source, as a far larger clone sits one nucleotide away. J is TRBJ2-5 and V is TRBV20-1; 7 bases line up with TRBD2. The length of the CDR3 is 15 residues. The trim removed 4 bases at V and 11 bases at J, leaving 19 bases unmatched. CDR1 DFQATT and CDR2 SNEGSKA come from the germline V gene (reference sequence). The CDR3 loop is CSATPGGRSYNEQYF. The CDR3 DNA is TGCAGTGCTACGCCGGGAGGCCGAAGCTACAATGAGCAGTACTTC.

This clonotype appeared a few times. This sequence joins TRBV2 and TRBJ1-1, with D perhaps TRBD1 (6 bases). The CDR3 totals 13 residues. The V end was cut by 10 bases, the J end by 1 base, with 13 bases between. Germline V gene sequence: CDR1 SNHLY, CDR2 FYNNEI. Here the CDR3 reads CAIRRQENTEAFF. The CDR3 DNA is TGTGCCATCAGAAGACAGGAGAACACTGAAGCTTTCTTT.

This clonotype was seen many times. The chain joins TRBV2 to TRBJ2-7; 13 bases agree with TRBD2. Trimming took 5 bases from V and 5 from J; bases not matched to a gene: 6. This CDR3 is 15 amino acids long. The germline V gene encodes CDR1 SNHLY and CDR2 FYNNEI. CDR3 bases: TGTGCCAGCAGTTCCTCTACTAGCGGGAGGGACGAGCAGTACTTC. The encoded protein is CASSSSTSGRDEQYF.

At least ten counts were recorded for this clonotype. This chain connects TRBV6-5 to TRBJ1-2; TRBD1 aligns across 7 bases. Looked up from germline, CDR1 is MNHEY and CDR2 is SVGAGI. The trim removed 2 bases at V and 1 base at J, leaving 4 bases unmatched. The CDR3 has 15 amino acids. The CDR3 spells CASSYRGQINYGYTF. The CDR3 DNA sequence: TGTGCCAGCAGTTACCGGGGACAGATTAACTATGGCTACACCTTC.

This clonotype was seen a few times. The rearrangement uses TRBV4-1 and TRBJ1-1; unclear D gene. Trimming took 0 bases from V and 8 from J, leaving 19 bases between them. This CDR3 contains 16 residues. Germline-derived CDR1 and CDR2 are MGHRA and YSYEKL. The CDR3 spells CASSQDPSLIGNEAFF. DNA for the CDR3: TGCGCCAGCAGCCAAGATCCCTCCCTTATAGGAAACGAAGCTTTCTTT.

This clonotype appeared many times. V and J are TRBV28 and TRBJ1-1; unclear D gene. CDR3 length: 14 residues. Germline CDR1 reads MDHEN; CDR2 reads SYDVKM. The ends were cut back, 6 bases at V and 4 bases at J, with 15 bases in the middle. The CDR3 loop is CASRGSRESTEAFF. As DNA, the CDR3 is TGTGCCAGCAGAGGTAGTAGAGAGAGCACTGAAGCTTTCTTT.

The table lists this clonotype with many counts. Only one base separates this from a far larger clonotype, so it likely reflects a read error. The rearrangement links TRBV11-3 to TRBJ2-7, with D possibly matching TRBD2 (5 bases). The CDR3 is made up of 13 amino acids. Germline loops: CDR1 SGHNT, CDR2 YENEEA. The CDR3 bases are TGTGCCAGCAGCTTAGCAAACCCGTGGGAGCAGCACTTC. It encodes CASSLANPWEQHF.

This clonotype was detected ten times or more. The V gene is TRBV27, the J gene TRBJ1-2; TRBD1 might be the D (6 bases). V lost 8 bases to trimming and J lost 2 bases, with 15 bases between them. This CDR3 comprises 14 residues. Germline CDR1 MNHEY, CDR2 SMNVEV (reference sequence). The CDR3 DNA reads TGTGCCAGCCGCTGGGGAACAGGGAACTATGGCTACACCTTC. This encodes CASRWGTGNYGYTF.

As regards this clonotype: One end of the junction varies from germline; a read error may be responsible. The rearrangement links TRBV6-2 or TRBV6-3 to TRBJ2-1, with D maybe TRBD2 (5 bases). The CDR3 sequence is 16 residues long. Germline CDR1 is MNHEY and CDR2 is SVGEGT. Here the CDR3 DNA reads TGTGCCAGCAGCCCCGGGTCGGCCGGGATGAACAATGAGCAGCTCTTC. It yields the protein CASSPGSAGMNNEQLF.

This clonotype has a count of ten or more. The V call is TRBV14, the J call TRBJ2-1, with D uncertain. The V end was cut by 1 base, the J end by 5 bases, with 12 bases between. This CDR3 contains 15 residues. CDR1 and CDR2 (germline): SGHDN, FVKESK. CDR3 DNA sequence: TGTGCCAGCAGCCAAGGCCTATTCGCAGACAATGAGCAGTTCTTC. Protein product: CASSQGLFADNEQFF.

This clonotype was seen at least ten times. V usage is TRBV29-1 and J usage is TRBJ1-1; 9 bases are shared with TRBD1. Germline V gene data show CDR1 as SQVTM and CDR2 as ANQGSEA. The J segment lost 11 bases and the V segment lost 5 bases, leaving 6 bases of the junction unmatched. This CDR3 has 11 amino acids. CDR3 nucleotides: TGCAGCGTTTGGACAGGGGTTGGCGCTTTCTTT. Translating gives CSVWTGVGAFF.

This clonotype was recorded at least ten times. The chain carries TRBV7-3 and TRBJ2-2, with a weak D call TRBD2 (7 bases). V gave up 5 bases and J gave up 2 bases, with 18 bases separating them. CDR1 SGHTA and CDR2 FQGTGA come from the germline V gene. The CDR3 covers 17 residues. CDR3 amino acids: CASSRIPGGGNTGELFF. In nucleotides, the CDR3 is TGTGCCAGCAGCCGAATCCCGGGGGGCGGAAACACCGGGGAGCTGTTTTTT. The whole variable domain, remainder taken from reference TRBV7-3 and TRBJ2-2, is GAGVSQTPSNKVTEKGKYVELRCDPISGHTALYWYRQSLGQGPEFLIYFQGTGAADDSGLPNDRFFAVRPEGSVSTLKIQRTERGDSAVYLCASSRIPGGGNTGELFFGEGSRLTVL.

This clonotype was seen ten or more times. The rearrangement joins TRBV27 to TRBJ2-1; the match to TRBD1 covers 11 bases. With V trimmed by 8 bases and J by 10 bases, 4 bases remained unmatched. This CDR3 spans 12 amino acids. Germline V gene sequence: CDR1 MNHEY, CDR2 SMNVEV (reference sequence). Here the CDR3 reads CASGQGAWEQFF. CDR3 bases: TGTGCCAGCGGACAGGGGGCATGGGAGCAGTTCTTC.